A selection of T cell receptor beta chains follows, all from one sample in a study of blood T cell repertoires in COVID-19. This table comes from immunoSEQ multiplex PCR, and its TCRdb copy is limited to in-frame clones, with some not included. This sample has about 150,000 clones, with over 75% found just once. The sequenced sample consisted of peripheral blood. These receptors all stem from a man between 65 and 80 years old who had recovered from COVID-19. CDR3s include the opening cysteine and the closing phenylalanine or tryptophan. D genes are given only for firm matches.

v_call,j_call,d_call,cdr3_aa
TRBV11-2,TRBJ1-6,.,CASSRTLTTYNSPLHF
TRBV13,TRBJ2-7,TRBD2,CASSLAGGVDYEQYF
TRBV6-1,TRBJ2-1,.,CASSENSNEQFF
TRBV5-4,TRBJ2-3,.,CASSLYGSDTQYF
TRBV3-1/TRBV3-2,TRBJ2-5,TRBD1,CASSHQQATGWGEETQYF
TRBV30,TRBJ1-1,TRBD1,CAWSVGTGRVTEAFF
TRBV3-1/TRBV3-2,TRBJ1-2,TRBD1,CASSQAETGPGGYTF
TRBV4-3,TRBJ2-3,TRBD2,CASSQDTRGSPDTQYF
TRBV19,TRBJ2-1,TRBD1,CASSSAGQGNNEQFF
TRBV16,TRBJ2-5,.,CASSLRQAETQYF
TRBV5-4,TRBJ2-7,TRBD1,CASSLMVELKTGRDSYEQYF
TRBV2,TRBJ1-1,TRBD1,CASSPGQSNTEAFF
TRBV19,TRBJ2-6,.,CASSEGSGANVLTF
TRBV5-1,TRBJ2-3,TRBD2,CASSLSTSGVGADTQYF
TRBV6-5,TRBJ1-1,.,CASSYSGDLNTEAFF